This note documents a single T cell receptor (beta chain) sequence. This specimen comes from a study of shared clonotypes between healthy human individuals. The investigators split CD4+ cells into a CD45RA+ naive subset and a CD45RA-negative memory subset. Data came from immunoSEQ multiplex PCR; TCRdb stores just in-frame clones and leaves some out. Of about 980,000 clones listed, 70% to 85% are singletons. Sequencing was carried out using memory CD4+ T cells sorted from blood. Sample subset: CD45RA-negative fraction. The receptor comes from a man aged 18-30 years in good health.

CDR3 loop: CAIRDGSGPQHF. For the CDR3, the DNA is TGTGCCATCAGGGACGGTTCTGGGCCCCAGCATTTT. V gene TRBV10-3 combines with J gene TRBJ1-5, with D unresolved. CDR1 ENHRY and CDR2 SYGVKD come from the germline V gene. The V end was cut by 6 bases, the J end by 9 bases, with 12 bases between. The length of the CDR3 is 12 residues.